These 19 T cell receptor beta chains came from one sample sequenced in a study of blood T cell repertoires in COVID-19. TCRdb keeps only in-frame clones here, not all; method: immunoSEQ multiplex PCR. The sample has some 80,000 clones; approximately 86% are singletons. The sample comprised peripheral blood. Receptor source: a man aged 45-60 years with active or convalescent COVID-19.

The V gene is TRBV10-2, the J gene TRBJ1-5; D may be TRBD1 (5 bases). The CDR3 contains 14 residues. Looked up from germline, CDR1 is WSHSY and CDR2 is SAAADI. V was pared by 2 bases and J by 3 bases, with 8 bases between. This CDR3 reads CASSERQFNQPQHF. In DNA, the CDR3 is TGCGCCAGCAGTGAGCGACAGTTCAATCAGCCCCAGCATTTT.

The chain joins TRBV5-1 to TRBJ2-7, with TRBD2 as a possible D gene (6 bases). V lost 1 base and J 3 bases, leaving 8 bases between the germline ends. CDR3 length: 13 amino acids. Germline V CDR1 and CDR2: SGHRS, YFSETQ. CDR3 sequence: CASSLMGGYEQYV. Here the CDR3 DNA reads TGCGCCAGCAGCTTGATGGGAGGCTACGAGCAGTACGTC.

The chain has TRBV6-5 and TRBJ2-2, with 7 bases aligning to TRBD1. Trimming removed 6 bases from V and 6 bases from J; junction bases left unmatched: 7. Germline CDR1 and CDR2: MNHEY and SVGAGI. The CDR3 has 14 residues. The DNA for the CDR3 is TGTGCCAGCAGGGACAGGCGAGGCGCCGGGGAGCTGTTTTTT. The encoded protein is CASRDRRGAGELFF.

The chain joins TRBV28 to TRBJ2-7, with D possibly being TRBD1 (6 bases). Per germline, CDR1 MDHEN and CDR2 SYDVKM. The CDR3 runs to 15 residues. The V end lost 2 bases, the J end lost 2 bases, and 13 bases lay between the germline ends. CDR3 protein: CASSLAGAPTYEQYF. Here the CDR3 DNA reads TGTGCCAGCAGTTTAGCAGGGGCTCCTACCTACGAGCAGTACTTC.

The chain links TRBV11-2 to TRBJ1-3; D is unresolved. V lost 1 base and J 0 bases, leaving 7 bases between the germline ends. The CDR3 length is 15 residues. Germline V gene lookup returns CDR1 SGHAT and CDR2 FQNNGV. In DNA form, the CDR3 reads TGTGCCAGCAGCTTAGCTGGAGGCTCTGGAAACACCATATATTTT. Its protein is CASSLAGGSGNTIYF.

The gene calls are TRBV5-1 and TRBJ2-1; TRBD1 might be the D (6 bases). The V and J ends lost 1 base and 9 bases respectively, with 17 bases between them. The germline V gene has CDR1 SGHRS and CDR2 YFSETQ. There are 15 residues in the CDR3. In nucleotides, the CDR3 is TGCGCCAGCAGCTTGTCCCCAGGGGATGGGAGTGAGCAGTTCTTC. It codes for CASSLSPGDGSEQFF. Full variable domain (rest looked up from reference TRBV5-1 and TRBJ2-1): KAGVTQTPRYLIKTRGQQVTLSCSPISGHRSVSWYQQTPGQGLQFLFEYFSETQRNKGNFPGRFSGRQFSNSRSEMNVSTLELGDSALYLCASSLSPGDGSEQFFGPGTRLTVL.

This chain uses TRBV11-2 with TRBJ2-3; TRBD2 aligns across 9 bases. Trimming removed 5 bases from V and 5 bases from J; junction bases left unmatched: 8. Germline V gene sequence: CDR1 SGHAT, CDR2 FQNNGV. The CDR3 totals 15 residues. The CDR3 DNA reads TGTGCCAGCAGCCCCCGGACTAGCGCTTTAGATACGCAGTATTTT. This encodes CASSPRTSALDTQYF. Variable domain in full (rest from reference TRBV11-2 and TRBJ2-3): EAGVAQSPRYKIIEKRQSVAFWCNPISGHATLYWYQQILGQGPKLLIQFQNNGVVDDSQLPKDRFSAERLKGVDSTLKIQPAKLEDSAVYLCASSPRTSALDTQYFGPGTRLTVL.

This chain connects TRBV7-2 to TRBJ2-1, with 10 bases matching TRBD1. From germline, CDR1 is SGHTA and CDR2 FQGNSA. This CDR3 is 16 amino acids long. J gave up 9 bases and V 5 bases, and 13 bases lay outside the gene matches. CDR3: CASSLGTGVMQREQFF. CDR3 DNA: TGTGCCAGCAGCCTAGGGACAGGGGTGATGCAACGTGAGCAGTTCTTC. Supplemented by reference TRBV7-2 and TRBJ2-1, the full variable domain reads GAGVSQSPSNKVTEKGKDVELRCDPISGHTALYWYRQSLGQGLEFLIYFQGNSAPDKSGLPSDRFSAERTGGSVSTLTIQRTQQEDSAVYLCASSLGTGVMQREQFFGPGTRLTVL.

The chain recombines TRBV7-2 with TRBJ2-3, with a possible D match to TRBD1 (5 bases). The CDR3 loop spans 16 amino acids. CDR1 and CDR2 (germline): SGHTA, FQGNSA. Trimming took 3 bases from V and 0 from J, leaving 13 bases between them. CDR3: CASSFFTGSSTDTQYF. The CDR3 bases are TGTGCCAGCAGCTTTTTCACAGGCTCTAGCACAGATACGCAGTATTTT.

V and J are TRBV7-2 and TRBJ1-3; D perhaps matches TRBD1 (5 bases). This CDR3 contains 16 residues. Germline values: CDR1 SGHTA, CDR2 FQGNSA. V was clipped by 5 bases and J by 0 bases, with 14 bases between them. The CDR3 coding sequence is TGTGCCAGCAGCGCAAATCGGGGGACCTCTGGAAACACCATATATTTT. Its translation is CASSANRGTSGNTIYF.

A word on this clone: Other DNA sequences in the same sample also yield this CDR3. The chain uses TRBV5-1 and TRBJ1-2; TRBD1 is a possible D gene (5 bases). The CDR3 covers 14 residues. Germline assignment: CDR1 SGHRS and CDR2 YFSETQ. Trimming removed 0 bases at V and 2 bases at J, with 8 bases between. CDR3 DNA: TGCGCCAGCAGCTTGGCCGGGGGGAACTATGGCTACACCTTC. This gives the protein CASSLAGGNYGYTF.

The rearrangement joins TRBV6-2 or TRBV6-3 to TRBJ2-3; D remains ambiguous. Germline V gene data show CDR1 as MNHEY and CDR2 as SVGEGT. The CDR3 is 14 amino acids. Trimming pared 2 bases from V and 2 bases from J, leaving 8 bases between. CDR3 sequence: CASSYPRYTDTQYF. The CDR3 DNA follows: TGTGCCAGCAGTTACCCTAGATACACAGATACGCAGTATTTT.

This chain joins TRBV10-3 and TRBJ2-1; 8 bases map to TRBD1. Germline values: CDR1 ENHRY, CDR2 SYGVKD. This CDR3 comprises 14 residues. Trimming at V came to 6 bases and at J to 3 bases, leaving 4 bases not matched to a gene. DNA of the CDR3: TGTGCCATCAGGCCGGGACAGGACTACAATGAGCAGTTCTTC. Protein sequence: CAIRPGQDYNEQFF.

The chain is built from TRBV5-6 and TRBJ1-2; D not certain. Germline lookup yields CDR1 SGHDT and CDR2 YYEEEE. The CDR3 loop spans 11 amino acids. V was clipped by 4 bases and J by 2 bases, with 3 bases between them. The CDR3 spells CASSQNYGYTF. As DNA, the CDR3 is TGTGCCAGCAGCCAGAACTATGGCTACACCTTC.

The V gene is TRBV7-6, the J gene TRBJ2-1, with a weak D call TRBD1 (6 bases). This CDR3 is built from 16 residues. V shed 3 bases and J shed 4 bases, with 16 bases lying between them. Germline CDR1 and CDR2: SGHVS and FNYEAQ. CDR3 in amino acids: CASSLGHTLGYNEQFF. Written as DNA, the CDR3 is TGTGCCAGCAGCTTGGGACATACTCTCGGGTACAATGAGCAGTTCTTC.

The V call is TRBV5-1, the J call TRBJ2-5, with TRBD1 identical over 11 bases. This CDR3 spans 14 amino acids. Germline V gene sequence: CDR1 SGHRS, CDR2 YFSETQ. The V gene end was trimmed by 4 bases and the J gene end by 4 bases; junction bases not matched to a gene: 3. The DNA of the CDR3 is TGCGCCAGCAGCCCCGGGACAGGGGGAGAGACCCAGTACTTC. It codes for CASSPGTGGETQYF.

This clone was recorded once. The V call is TRBV7-9, the J call TRBJ2-3; 8 bases align to TRBD2. Germline loops: CDR1 SEHNR, CDR2 FQNEAQ (reference sequence). This CDR3 has 16 residues. V shed 1 base, J shed 6 bases, and the junction held 9 bases outside the gene matches. The CDR3 spells CASSLVTGGPSDTQYF. The CDR3 region has the DNA TGTGCCAGCAGCTTAGTAACGGGGGGGCCATCGGATACGCAGTATTTT.

The chain employs TRBV4-3 and TRBJ1-2, with a possible D match to TRBD1 (6 bases). This CDR3 spans 15 amino acids. CDR1 is LGHNA, CDR2 YSLEER, per germline. V was clipped by 0 bases and J by 1 base, with 9 bases between them. The CDR3 sequence: CASSQDTGNNYGYTF. CDR3 in DNA: TGCGCCAGCAGCCAAGATACAGGGAATAACTATGGCTACACCTTC.

As regards this clone: This same CDR3 is encoded by further DNA sequences in the sample. The CDR3 nucleotides read TGTGCCAGCAGTGAAGGAGGTGACGAGCAGTACTTC. This gives the protein CASSEGGDEQYF. The chain joins TRBV6-1 to TRBJ2-7; no firm D call. This CDR3 is built from 12 residues. Trimming removed 1 base from V and 5 bases from J, with 6 bases in between. CDR1 MNHNS and CDR2 SASEGT come from the germline V gene.